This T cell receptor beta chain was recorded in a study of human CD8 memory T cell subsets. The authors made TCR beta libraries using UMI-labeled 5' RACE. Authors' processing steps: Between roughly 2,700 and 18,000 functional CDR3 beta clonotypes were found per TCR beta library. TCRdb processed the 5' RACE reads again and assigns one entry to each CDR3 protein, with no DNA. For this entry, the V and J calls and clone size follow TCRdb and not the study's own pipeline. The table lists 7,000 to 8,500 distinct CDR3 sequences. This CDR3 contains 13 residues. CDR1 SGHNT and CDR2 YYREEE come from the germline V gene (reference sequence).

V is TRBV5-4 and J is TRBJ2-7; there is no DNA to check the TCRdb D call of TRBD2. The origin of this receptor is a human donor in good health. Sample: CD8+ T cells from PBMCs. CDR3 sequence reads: CASSLWTSDEQYF.